Listed here are 13 T cell receptor beta chains from one sample, sequenced in a study of PD-1 blockade in classical Hodgkin lymphoma. Time point meaning: cycle 4 day 1 (C4D1), after less than 7 weeks of nivolumab. In every patient, relapse followed autologous stem cell transplantation, while exposure to brentuximab vedotin differed. The method was immunoSEQ multiplex PCR; TCRdb's version includes in-frame clones alone and lacks a portion of them. The sample holds around 17,000 clones; approximately 68% are singletons and the top ten take 6% to 8.5%. The material sequenced was peripheral blood mononuclear cells (PBMCs), taken before the fourth cycle of nivolumab. Every receptor here comes from a human donor with classical Hodgkin lymphoma.

The gene calls are TRBV10-3 and TRBJ2-7; 7 bases match TRBD1. Germline lookup yields CDR1 ENHRY and CDR2 SYGVKD. The CDR3 totals 15 residues. With 4 bases clipped from V and 4 bases from J, the junction kept 10 bases outside the gene matches. The CDR3 region is CAISGGTVGFYEQYF. The CDR3, as DNA: TGTGCCATCAGTGGAGGGACAGTCGGTTTTTACGAGCAGTACTTC.

The chain uses TRBV6-1 and TRBJ2-7, with no clear D. With 7 bases removed from V and 9 bases from J, the gap between germline ends came to 7 bases. This CDR3 has 9 residues. Germline values: CDR1 MNHNS, CDR2 SASEGT. DNA for the CDR3: TGTGCCAGCAATGGTCGGCAGTACTTC. Protein product: CASNGRQYF.

The rearrangement uses TRBV4-1 and TRBJ1-3; TRBD1 matches 9 bases. Germline loops: CDR1 MGHRA, CDR2 YSYEKL. The length of the CDR3 is 16 residues. The ends lost 4 bases at V and 1 base at J; junction bases unmatched: 5. Here the CDR3 DNA reads TGCGCCAGCAGCCCTCGACAGGGGGATTCTGGAAACACCATATATTTT. As protein: CASSPRQGDSGNTIYF.

The CDR3 reads CASSNVKETQYF. DNA of the CDR3: TGTGCCAGCAGCAACGTGAAAGAGACCCAGTACTTC. The chain combines TRBV7-9 with TRBJ2-5; D gene uncertain. From germline, CDR1 is SEHNR and CDR2 FQNEAQ (reference sequence). V dropped 5 bases and J dropped 3 bases, with 7 bases sitting between them. This CDR3 has 12 amino acids. The whole variable domain, filled in from reference TRBV7-9 and TRBJ2-5, reads DTGVSQNPRHKITKRGQNVTFRCDPISEHNRLYWYRQTLGQGPEFLTYFQNEAQLEKSRLLSDRFSAERPKGSFSTLEIQRTEQGDSAMYLCASSNVKETQYFGPGTRLLVL.

This clone appeared a few times. This sample also contains other DNA sequences that code for the same CDR3. V and J are TRBV30 and TRBJ1-3; D unresolved. The V and J ends lost 2 bases and 1 base respectively, with 9 bases between them. Germline values: CDR1 GTSNPN, CDR2 SVGIG (reference sequence). This CDR3 spans 14 amino acids. For the CDR3, the DNA is TGTGCCTGGAGTCGGGGAGGGTCTGGAAACACCATATATTTT. This translates into CAWSRGGSGNTIYF.

The CDR3 nucleotides read TGTGCCAGCAGTTACAGTGGGAATGAGCAGTTCTTC. This sequence encodes CASSYSGNEQFF. V gene TRBV13 combines with J gene TRBJ2-1; the D is unclear. The CDR3 runs 12 residues. CDR1 PRHDT and CDR2 FYEKMQ come from the germline V gene (reference sequence). V was trimmed by 6 bases and J by 7 bases, leaving 10 bases between them.

The chain is built from TRBV11-2 and TRBJ2-6, with 9 positions matching TRBD1. CDR3 length: 19 amino acids. The J segment lost 0 bases and the V segment lost 8 bases, leaving 14 bases of the junction unmatched. The germline gives CDR1 SGHAT, CDR2 FQNNGV. The CDR3 DNA follows: TGTGCCAGCTGTCTGGGACAGGGCATGGTCCTCTCTGGGGCCAACGTCCTGACTTTC. It is translated as CASCLGQGMVLSGANVLTF.

The chain links TRBV6-1 to TRBJ1-4, with D possibly matching TRBD1 (6 bases). This CDR3 contains 15 residues. V dropped 1 base and J dropped 8 bases, with 14 bases sitting between them. CDR1 and CDR2 from the germline V gene are MNHNS and SASEGT. The chain's CDR3 is CASSEVGRGREKLFF. CDR3 in DNA: TGTGCCAGCAGTGAAGTCGGCAGGGGTCGGGAAAAACTGTTTTTT.

V gene TRBV2 combines with J gene TRBJ2-7, with TRBD2 as a possible D gene (5 bases). Germline assignment: CDR1 SNHLY and CDR2 FYNNEI. This CDR3 region has 13 residues. V was shortened by 0 bases and J by 7 bases, with 10 bases between the two germline ends. CDR3: CASSEARVGEQYF. The CDR3 DNA reads TGTGCCAGCAGTGAAGCGCGGGTGGGAGAGCAGTACTTC.

This clone has just a few counts. Other DNA sequences within the sample encode an identical CDR3. The genes are TRBV27 and TRBJ2-5, with D unclear. V was clipped by 2 bases and J by 5 bases, with 9 bases between them. Germline V gene data show CDR1 as MNHEY and CDR2 as SMNVEV (reference sequence). This CDR3 contains 13 residues. The CDR3 region is CASSLTRLETQYF. The DNA for the CDR3 is TGTGCCAGCAGTTTAACCAGGTTGGAGACCCAGTACTTC.

The chain joins TRBV28 to TRBJ1-2, with 10 nucleotides matching TRBD1. CDR1 is MDHEN and CDR2 is SYDVKM in the germline V gene. V dropped 5 bases and J dropped 7; count of bases not matched to a gene: 10. The CDR3 is 15 amino acids. The CDR3 protein is CASSRTGGGRRGYTF. The CDR3, as DNA: TGTGCCAGCAGTCGGACAGGGGGGGGTCGGCGTGGCTACACCTTC.

CDR3: CASSPGLAGDGEQYF. Here the CDR3 DNA reads TGTGCCAGCTCACCAGGGCTAGCGGGAGACGGCGAGCAGTACTTC. The rearrangement joins TRBV18 to TRBJ2-7, with 10 bases aligning to TRBD2. Unmatched junction bases numbered 7, after V lost 2 bases and J lost 6 bases. CDR1 KGHSH and CDR2 LQKENI come from the germline V gene. CDR3 size: 15 residues.

The gene calls are TRBV11-2 and TRBJ2-5; 8 nucleotides match TRBD1. V shed 5 bases, J shed 1 base, and the junction held 6 bases outside the gene matches. CDR1 is SGHAT and CDR2 is FQNNGV in the germline V gene. The CDR3 has 15 residues. The CDR3 loop reads CASSPTTGVQETQYF. CDR3 DNA: TGTGCCAGCAGCCCCACGACAGGGGTCCAAGAGACCCAGTACTTC.